This T cell receptor beta chain comes out of a study of shared clonotypes between healthy human individuals. Across the study: Three CD4 naive, three CD4 memory, two CD8 naive and one CD8 memory plate were used per donor.

Assay runs were performed at deep level. Method: immunoSEQ multiplex PCR; TCRdb's copy keeps in-frame clones and lacks some. The table records roughly 2.1 million clones, 85% to 95% of them present only once. Germline assignment: CDR1 SGHDN and CDR2 FVKESK. The CDR3 consists of 15 residues. Losses at the gene ends were 6 bases for V and 3 bases for J; bases not matched to a gene: 8. Terminally differentiated effector memory CD45RA+ cells were excluded by CCR7 positive selection of CD45RO-negative cells. Adult Caucasians living in Nashville, Tennessee made up all of the donors. The sequencing input was naive CD8+ T cells from PBMCs. The TCR comes from a man between 18 and 35 years old in good health. Some clones in this sample may be carry-over from other donors' samples. The chain has TRBV14 and TRBJ2-3; 8 positions agree with TRBD2. CDR3 nucleotides: TGTGCCAGCAGTACTGGCGGGAGGAGGACAGATACGCAGTATTTT. Translation: CASSTGGRRTDTQYF.